The present T cell receptor (beta chain) was sequenced within a study of blood T cell repertoires in COVID-19. Study background: Collection of acute and convalescent COVID-19 samples took place in the United States, Italy and Spain. T cells, B-cell-depleted T cells, or PBMCs supplied cDNA or gDNA.

Authors' analysis steps: Reference gene primer amplification yielded estimated nucleated cell counts. Sequencing was performed with immunoSEQ multiplex PCR; in TCRdb, only in-frame clones are kept and a portion is missing. The V and J calls and clone size were taken over from that table, and D and trimming were inferred from the DNA. The repertoire consists of around 250,000 clones, with approximately 82% occurring once and the leading ten covering about 4.5%. To note about this clone: The identical CDR3 is also encoded by other nucleotide sequences in the sample.

V lost 3 bases, J lost 6 bases, and 5 bases stayed unmatched. The CDR3 spans 14 residues. From germline, CDR1 is KGHSH and CDR2 LQKENI. The sample taken for sequencing was peripheral blood. The clonotype comes from a man in his sixties who had recovered from COVID-19. This chain uses TRBV18 with TRBJ2-7, with 10 positions matching TRBD1. This CDR3 is CASSPGQGNREQYF. CDR3 coding DNA: TGTGCCAGCTCACCGGGACAGGGGAATCGCGAGCAGTACTTC.